This record concerns one TCR beta chain sequence. The sample originates from a study of CD8 T cells in Susac syndrome. The authors reverse transcribed 0.5 to 1 ug RNA with random hexamers. TCRdb ran MiXCR on the immunoSEQ multiplex PCR reads and lists one entry per CDR3 protein. The sample includes some 260,000 distinct CDR3 sequences, 90% to 95% of them seen just once. CDR3 length: 9 amino acids. The V end lost 7 bases, the J end lost 7 bases, and 7 bases lay between the germline ends. Germline CDR1 SQVTM, CDR2 ANQGSEA. The source is a human donor with multiple sclerosis. Sequencing was performed on CD4+ T cells from PBMCs. The V call is TRBV29-1, the J call TRBJ1-2; D ambiguous. The CDR3 bases are TGCAGCGCCACCCCTGGCTACACCTTC. This sequence encodes CSATPGYTF.